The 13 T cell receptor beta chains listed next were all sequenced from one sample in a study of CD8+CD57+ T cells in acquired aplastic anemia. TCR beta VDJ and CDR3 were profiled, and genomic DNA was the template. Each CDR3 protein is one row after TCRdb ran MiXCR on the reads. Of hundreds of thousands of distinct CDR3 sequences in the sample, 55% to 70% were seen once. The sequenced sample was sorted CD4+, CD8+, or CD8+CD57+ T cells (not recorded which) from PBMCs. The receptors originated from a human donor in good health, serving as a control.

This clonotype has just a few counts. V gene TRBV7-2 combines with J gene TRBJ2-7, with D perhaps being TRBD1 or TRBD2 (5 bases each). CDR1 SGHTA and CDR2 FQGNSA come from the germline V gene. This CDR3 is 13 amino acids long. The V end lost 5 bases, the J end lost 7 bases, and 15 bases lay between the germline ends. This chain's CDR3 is CASSPGIREEQYF. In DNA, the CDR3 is TGTGCCAGCAGCCCAGGGATTCGGGAAGAGCAGTACTTC.

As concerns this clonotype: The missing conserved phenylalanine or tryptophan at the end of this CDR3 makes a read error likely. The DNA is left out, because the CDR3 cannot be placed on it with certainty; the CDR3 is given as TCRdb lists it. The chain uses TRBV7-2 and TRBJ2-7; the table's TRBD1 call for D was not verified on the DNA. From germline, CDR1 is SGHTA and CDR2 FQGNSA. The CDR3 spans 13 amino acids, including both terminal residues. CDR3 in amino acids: CASAVAGGPQDTQ.

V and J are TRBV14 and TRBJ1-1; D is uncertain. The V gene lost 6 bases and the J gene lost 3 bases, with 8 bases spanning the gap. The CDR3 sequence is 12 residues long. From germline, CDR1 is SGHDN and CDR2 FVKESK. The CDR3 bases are TGTGCCAGCAGGTCCGGGGACACTGAAGCTTTCTTT. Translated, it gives CASRSGDTEAFF.

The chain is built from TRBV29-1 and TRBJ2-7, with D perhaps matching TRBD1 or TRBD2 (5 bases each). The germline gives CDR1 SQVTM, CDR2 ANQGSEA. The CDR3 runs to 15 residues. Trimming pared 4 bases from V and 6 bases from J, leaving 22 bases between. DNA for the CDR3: TGCAGCGTTGTGGGGACGGCGTATACACCCTCCGAGCAGTACTTC. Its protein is CSVVGTAYTPSEQYF.

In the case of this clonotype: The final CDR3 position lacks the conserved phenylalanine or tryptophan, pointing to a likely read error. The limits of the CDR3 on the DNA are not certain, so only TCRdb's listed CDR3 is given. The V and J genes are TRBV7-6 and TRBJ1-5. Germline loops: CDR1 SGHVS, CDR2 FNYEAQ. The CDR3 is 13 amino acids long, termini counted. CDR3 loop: CASRSGSNSPSIL.

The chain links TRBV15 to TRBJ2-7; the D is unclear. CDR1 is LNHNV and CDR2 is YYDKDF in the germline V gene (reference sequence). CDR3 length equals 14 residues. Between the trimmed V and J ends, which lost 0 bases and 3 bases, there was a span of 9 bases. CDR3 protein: CATSRDRELYEQYF. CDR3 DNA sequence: TGTGCCACCAGCAGAGATCGAGAACTCTACGAGCAGTACTTC.

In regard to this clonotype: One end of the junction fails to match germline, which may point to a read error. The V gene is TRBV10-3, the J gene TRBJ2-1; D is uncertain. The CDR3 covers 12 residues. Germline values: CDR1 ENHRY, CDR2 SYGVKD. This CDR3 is CAISRLGPEQFF. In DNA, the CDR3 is TGTGCCATCAGTAGGCTAGGCCCTGAGCAGTTTTTC.

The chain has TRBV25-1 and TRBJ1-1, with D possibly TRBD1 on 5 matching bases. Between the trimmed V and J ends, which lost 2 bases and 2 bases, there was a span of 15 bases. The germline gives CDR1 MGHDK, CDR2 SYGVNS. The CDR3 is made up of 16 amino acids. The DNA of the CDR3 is TGTGCCAGCAGTGAAACGAGAGGGACCTTAAACACTGAAGCTTTCTTT. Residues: CASSETRGTLNTEAFF.

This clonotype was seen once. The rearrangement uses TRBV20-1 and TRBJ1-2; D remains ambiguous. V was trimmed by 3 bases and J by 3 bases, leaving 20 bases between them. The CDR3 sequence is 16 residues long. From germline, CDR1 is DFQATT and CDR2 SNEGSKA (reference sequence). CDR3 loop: CSASDFGRHQDYGYTF. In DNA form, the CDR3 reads TGCAGTGCTAGCGATTTTGGCAGACATCAAGACTATGGCTACACCTTC.

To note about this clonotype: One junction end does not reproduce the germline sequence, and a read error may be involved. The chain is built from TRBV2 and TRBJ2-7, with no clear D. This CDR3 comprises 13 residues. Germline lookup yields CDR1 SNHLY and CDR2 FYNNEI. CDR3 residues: CASSPSVTNTQAF. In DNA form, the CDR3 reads TGTGCCAGCAGCCCCAGCGTCACGAACACGCAGGCTTTC.

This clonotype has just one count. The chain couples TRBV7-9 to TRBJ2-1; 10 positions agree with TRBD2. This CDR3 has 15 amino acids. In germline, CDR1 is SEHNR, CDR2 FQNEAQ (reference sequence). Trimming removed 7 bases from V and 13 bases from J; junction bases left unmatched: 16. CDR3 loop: CASNPSGGETQYQFF. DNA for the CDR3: TGTGCCAGCAACCCTAGCGGGGGAGAGACCCAGTACCAGTTCTTC.

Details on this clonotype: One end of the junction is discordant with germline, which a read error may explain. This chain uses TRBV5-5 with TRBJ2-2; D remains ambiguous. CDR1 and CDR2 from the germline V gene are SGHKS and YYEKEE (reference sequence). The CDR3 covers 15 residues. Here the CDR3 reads CASSLHWGITGELFF. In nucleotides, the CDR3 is TGCGCCAGCAGCTTGCACTGGGGTATCACCGGGGAGCTGTTTTTT.

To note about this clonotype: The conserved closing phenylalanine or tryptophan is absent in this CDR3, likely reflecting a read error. CDR3 protein: CASSWGAGGGYCYTL. The CDR3 DNA follows: TGTGCCAGCAGCTGGGGAGCGGGAGGGGGCTATTGCTACACCTTG. The chain has TRBV15 and TRBJ1-2; 7 bases agree with TRBD1. CDR3 length: 15 residues. CDR1 and CDR2 from the germline V gene are LNHNV and YYDKDF (reference sequence).